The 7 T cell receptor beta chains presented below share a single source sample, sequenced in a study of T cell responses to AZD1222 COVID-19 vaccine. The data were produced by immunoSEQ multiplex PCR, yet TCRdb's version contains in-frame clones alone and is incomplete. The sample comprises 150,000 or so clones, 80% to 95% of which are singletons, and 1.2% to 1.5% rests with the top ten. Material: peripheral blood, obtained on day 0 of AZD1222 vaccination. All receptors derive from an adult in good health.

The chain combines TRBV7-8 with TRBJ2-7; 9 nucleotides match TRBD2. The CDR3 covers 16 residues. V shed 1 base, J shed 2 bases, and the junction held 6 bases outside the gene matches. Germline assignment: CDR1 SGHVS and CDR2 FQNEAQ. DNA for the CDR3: TGTGCCAGCAGCTTAGTTATTAGCGGGAGTACCTACGAGCAGTACTTC. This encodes CASSLVISGSTYEQYF. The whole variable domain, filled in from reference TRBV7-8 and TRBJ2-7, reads GAGVSQSPRYKVAKRGQDVALRCDPISGHVSLFWYQQALGQGPEFLTYFQNEAQLDKSGLPSDRFFAERPEGSVSTLKIQRTQQEDSAVYLCASSLVISGSTYEQYFGPGTRLTVT.

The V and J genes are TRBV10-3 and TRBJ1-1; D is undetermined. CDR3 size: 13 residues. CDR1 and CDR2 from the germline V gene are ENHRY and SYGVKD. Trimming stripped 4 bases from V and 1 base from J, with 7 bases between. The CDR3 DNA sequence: TGTGCCATCAGTGTACAAGGGAACACTGAAGCTTTCTTT. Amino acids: CAISVQGNTEAFF.

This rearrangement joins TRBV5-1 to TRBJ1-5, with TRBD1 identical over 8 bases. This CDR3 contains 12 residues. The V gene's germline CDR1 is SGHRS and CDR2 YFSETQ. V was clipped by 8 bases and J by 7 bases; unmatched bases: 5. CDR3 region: CARTQGEQPQHF. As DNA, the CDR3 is TGCGCCAGGACACAGGGGGAGCAGCCCCAGCATTTT.

CDR3 amino acids: CASRLRQGGDKNTEAFF. The CDR3 DNA sequence: TGTGCCAGCAGATTACGACAGGGAGGCGATAAAAACACTGAAGCTTTCTTT. V and J are TRBV2 and TRBJ1-1; TRBD1 aligns across 7 bases. Germline V gene lookup returns CDR1 SNHLY and CDR2 FYNNEI. This CDR3 comprises 17 residues. Germline trimming cut 6 bases from V and 2 bases from J; bases unmatched to any gene: 15.

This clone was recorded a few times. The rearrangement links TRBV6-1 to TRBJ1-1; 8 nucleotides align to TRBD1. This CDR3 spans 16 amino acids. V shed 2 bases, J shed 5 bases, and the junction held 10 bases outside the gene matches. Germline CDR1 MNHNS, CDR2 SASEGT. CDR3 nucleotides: TGTGCCAGCAGTGAACTCCCCGGACAGGGAGAAACTGAAGCTTTCTTT. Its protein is CASSELPGQGETEAFF.

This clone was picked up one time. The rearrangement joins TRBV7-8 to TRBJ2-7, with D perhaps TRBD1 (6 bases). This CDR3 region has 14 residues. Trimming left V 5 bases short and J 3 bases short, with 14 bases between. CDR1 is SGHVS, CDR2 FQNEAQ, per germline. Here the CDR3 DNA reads TGTGCCAGCAGCCCGGTGACAGGTTACTACGAGCAGTACTTC. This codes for CASSPVTGYYEQYF.

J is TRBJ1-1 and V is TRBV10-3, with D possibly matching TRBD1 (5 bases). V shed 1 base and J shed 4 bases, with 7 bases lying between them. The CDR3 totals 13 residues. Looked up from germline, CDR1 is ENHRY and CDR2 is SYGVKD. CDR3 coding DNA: TGTGCCATCAGTGAGTGGGGGAGCACTGAAGCTTTCTTT. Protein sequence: CAISEWGSTEAFF.